This T cell receptor beta chain was sequenced during a study of cytomegalovirus exposure and HLA in healthy donors. The CDR3 extends over 12 amino acids. V was pared by 10 bases and J by 4 bases, with 14 bases between. Germline-derived CDR1 and CDR2 are MDHEN and SYDVKM. Overall study findings and caveats: Apparent HLA restriction characterized most CMV-associated TCR beta chains in a later analysis. Presence/absence analyses assumed roughly uniform sequencing depth across donors. In vitro data verified three CMV-associated chains as specific for CMV antigens.

There are a few counts of this clone. As yet, its antigen is unknown. With 60 Vbeta and 13 Jbeta primers, the PCR was carried out. Profiled with immunoSEQ multiplex PCR; TCRdb holds only in-frame clones, not every one. This table has under 150,000 clones, around 75% appearing once. The source is a middle-aged woman in good health and CMV-seronegative. J is TRBJ2-7 and V is TRBV28; tentatively, D is TRBD2 (6 bases). Sequencing was done on a sample of PBMCs. DNA for the CDR3: TGTGCCATCCGGGGAGGAGGTTACGAGCAGTACTTC. Translated, it gives CAIRGGGYEQYF.